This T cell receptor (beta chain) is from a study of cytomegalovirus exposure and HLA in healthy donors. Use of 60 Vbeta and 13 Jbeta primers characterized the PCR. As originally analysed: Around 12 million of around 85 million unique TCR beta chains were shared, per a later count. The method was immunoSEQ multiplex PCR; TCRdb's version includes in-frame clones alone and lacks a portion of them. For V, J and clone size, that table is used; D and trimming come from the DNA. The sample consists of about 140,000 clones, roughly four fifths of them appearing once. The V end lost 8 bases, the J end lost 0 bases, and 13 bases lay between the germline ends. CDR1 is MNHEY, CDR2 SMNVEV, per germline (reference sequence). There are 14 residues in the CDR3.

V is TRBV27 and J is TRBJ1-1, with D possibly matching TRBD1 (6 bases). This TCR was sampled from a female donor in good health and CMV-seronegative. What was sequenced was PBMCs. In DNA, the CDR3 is TGTGCCAGCTTCCGGGGGGGGCTGAACACTGAAGCTTTCTTT. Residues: CASFRGGLNTEAFF.